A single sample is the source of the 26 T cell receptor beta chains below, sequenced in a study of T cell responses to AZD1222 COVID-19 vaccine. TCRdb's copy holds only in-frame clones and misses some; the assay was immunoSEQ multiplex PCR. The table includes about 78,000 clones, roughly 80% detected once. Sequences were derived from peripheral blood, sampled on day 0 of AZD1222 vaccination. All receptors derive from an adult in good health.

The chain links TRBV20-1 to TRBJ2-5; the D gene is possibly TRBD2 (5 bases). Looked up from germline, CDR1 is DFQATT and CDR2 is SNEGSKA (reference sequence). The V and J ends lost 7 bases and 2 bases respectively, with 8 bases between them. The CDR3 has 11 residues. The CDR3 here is CSGELQETQYF. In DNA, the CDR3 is TGCAGTGGGGAGCTTCAAGAGACCCAGTACTTC.

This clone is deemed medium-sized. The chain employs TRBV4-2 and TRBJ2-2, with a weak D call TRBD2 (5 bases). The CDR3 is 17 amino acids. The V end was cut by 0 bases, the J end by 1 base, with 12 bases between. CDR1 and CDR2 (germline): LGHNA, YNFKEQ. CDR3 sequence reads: CASSQDPVGENTGELFF. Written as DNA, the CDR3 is TGTGCCAGCAGCCAAGATCCTGTGGGAGAGAACACCGGGGAGCTGTTTTTT.

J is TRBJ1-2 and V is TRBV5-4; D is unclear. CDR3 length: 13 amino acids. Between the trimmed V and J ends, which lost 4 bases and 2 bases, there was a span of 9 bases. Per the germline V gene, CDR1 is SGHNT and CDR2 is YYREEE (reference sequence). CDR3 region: CASSPWLNYGYTF. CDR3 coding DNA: TGTGCCAGCAGCCCGTGGCTAAACTATGGCTACACCTTC.

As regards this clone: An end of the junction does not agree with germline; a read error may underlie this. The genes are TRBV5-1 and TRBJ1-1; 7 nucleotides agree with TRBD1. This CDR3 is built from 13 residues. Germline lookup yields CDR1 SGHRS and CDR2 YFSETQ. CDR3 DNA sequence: TGCGCCAGCAGGGTAAACCGACAGGGTTCGGGTGACTTT. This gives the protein CASRVNRQGSGDF.

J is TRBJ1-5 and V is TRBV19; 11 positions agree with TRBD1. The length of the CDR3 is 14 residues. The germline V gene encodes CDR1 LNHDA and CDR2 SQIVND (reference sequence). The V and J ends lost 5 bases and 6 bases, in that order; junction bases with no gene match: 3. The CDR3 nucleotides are TGTGCCAGTAGTGGACAGGGGGCAGGTCAGCCCCAGCATTTT. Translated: CASSGQGAGQPQHF.

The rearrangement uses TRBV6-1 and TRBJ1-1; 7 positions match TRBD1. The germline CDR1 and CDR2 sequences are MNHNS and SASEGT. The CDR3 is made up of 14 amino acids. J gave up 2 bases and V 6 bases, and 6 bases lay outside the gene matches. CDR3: CASSVDRVNTEAFF. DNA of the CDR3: TGTGCCAGCAGCGTAGACAGGGTTAACACTGAAGCTTTCTTT.

The CDR3 coding sequence is TGTGCCAGCAGCCATGGAGGGACCTCTGGGGCCAACGTCCTGACTTTC. This codes for CASSHGGTSGANVLTF. The rearrangement links TRBV3-1 (or the pseudogene TRBV3-2) to TRBJ2-6; D perhaps matches TRBD2 (6 bases). Germline V gene lookup returns CDR1 LGHDT and CDR2 YNNKEL (reference sequence). Trimming cost V 3 bases and J 0 bases, with 9 bases left between them. The CDR3 spans 16 residues.

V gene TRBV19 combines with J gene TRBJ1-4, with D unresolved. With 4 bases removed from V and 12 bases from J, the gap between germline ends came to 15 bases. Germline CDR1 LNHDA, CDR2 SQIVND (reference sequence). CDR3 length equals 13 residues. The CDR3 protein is CASSTRPTEELFF. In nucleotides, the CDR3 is TGTGCCAGTAGTACCAGACCCACCGAGGAACTGTTTTTT.

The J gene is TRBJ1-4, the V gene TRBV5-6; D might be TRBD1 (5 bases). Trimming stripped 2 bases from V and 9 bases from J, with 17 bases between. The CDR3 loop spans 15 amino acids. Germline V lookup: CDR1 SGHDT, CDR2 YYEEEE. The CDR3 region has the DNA TGTGCCAGCAGCTTTAAGGGACCGTTAATGAAAAAACTGTTTTTT. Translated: CASSFKGPLMKKLFF. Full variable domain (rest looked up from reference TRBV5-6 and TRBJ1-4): DAGVTQSPTHLIKTRGQQVTLRCSPKSGHDTVSWYQQALGQGPQFIFQYYEEEERQRGNFPDRFSGHQFPNYSSELNVNALLLGDSALYLCASSFKGPLMKKLFFGSGTQLSVL.

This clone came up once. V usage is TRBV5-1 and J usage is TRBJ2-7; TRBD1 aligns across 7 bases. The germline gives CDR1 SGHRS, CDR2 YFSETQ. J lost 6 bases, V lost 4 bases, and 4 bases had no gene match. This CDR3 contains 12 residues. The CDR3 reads CASSRQGSEQYF. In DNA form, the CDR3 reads TGCGCCAGCAGCAGACAGGGCTCCGAGCAGTACTTC. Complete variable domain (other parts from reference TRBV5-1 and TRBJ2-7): KAGVTQTPRYLIKTRGQQVTLSCSPISGHRSVSWYQQTPGQGLQFLFEYFSETQRNKGNFPGRFSGRQFSNSRSEMNVSTLELGDSALYLCASSRQGSEQYFGPGTRLTVT.

CDR3 loop: CSASAETQYF. As DNA, the CDR3 is TGCAGTGCTAGTGCTGAGACCCAGTACTTC. This rearrangement joins TRBV20-1 to TRBJ2-5; D is unclear. The germline V gene encodes CDR1 DFQATT and CDR2 SNEGSKA (reference sequence). V lost 3 bases, J lost 5 bases, and 4 bases lay in between. CDR3 size: 10 residues.

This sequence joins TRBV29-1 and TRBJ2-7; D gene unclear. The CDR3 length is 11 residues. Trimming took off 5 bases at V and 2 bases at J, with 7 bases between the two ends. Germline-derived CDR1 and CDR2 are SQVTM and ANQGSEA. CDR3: CSVRLTYEQYF. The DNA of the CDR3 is TGCAGCGTTCGTCTCACCTACGAGCAGTACTTC.

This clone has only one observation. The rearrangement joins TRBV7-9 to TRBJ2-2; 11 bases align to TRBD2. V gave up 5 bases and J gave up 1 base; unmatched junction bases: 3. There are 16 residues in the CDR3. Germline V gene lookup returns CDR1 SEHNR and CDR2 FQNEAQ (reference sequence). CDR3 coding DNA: TGTGCCAGCAGCCGAGGGACTAGCGGGAACACCGGGGAGCTGTTTTTT. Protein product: CASSRGTSGNTGELFF. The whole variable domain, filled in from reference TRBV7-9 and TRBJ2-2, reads DTGVSQNPRHKITKRGQNVTFRCDPISEHNRLYWYRQTLGQGPEFLTYFQNEAQLEKSRLLSDRFSAERPKGSFSTLEIQRTEQGDSAMYLCASSRGTSGNTGELFFGEGSRLTVL.

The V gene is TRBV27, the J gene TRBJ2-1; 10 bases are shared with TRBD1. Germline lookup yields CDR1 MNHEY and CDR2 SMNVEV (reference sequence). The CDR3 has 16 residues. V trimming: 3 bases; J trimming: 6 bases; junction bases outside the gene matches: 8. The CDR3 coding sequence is TGTGCCAGCAGTTTTCAAATGGGACAGGGGCCCAATGAGCAGTTCTTC. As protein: CASSFQMGQGPNEQFF.

CDR3 sequence reads: CASSNGNTEAFF. The CDR3 DNA follows: TGTGCCAGCAGCAATGGGAACACTGAAGCTTTCTTT. V usage is TRBV25-1 and J usage is TRBJ1-1; no reliable D call. CDR1 MGHDK and CDR2 SYGVNS come from the germline V gene. V lost 6 bases, J lost 1 base, and 6 bases lay in between. The CDR3 spans 12 residues.

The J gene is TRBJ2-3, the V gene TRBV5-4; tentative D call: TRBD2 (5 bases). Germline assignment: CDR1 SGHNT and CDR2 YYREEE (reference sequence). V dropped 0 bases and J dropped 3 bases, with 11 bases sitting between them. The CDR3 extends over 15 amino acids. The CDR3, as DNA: TGTGCCAGCAGCTTGGACCCCCGGGGTACAGATACGCAGTATTTT. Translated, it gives CASSLDPRGTDTQYF.

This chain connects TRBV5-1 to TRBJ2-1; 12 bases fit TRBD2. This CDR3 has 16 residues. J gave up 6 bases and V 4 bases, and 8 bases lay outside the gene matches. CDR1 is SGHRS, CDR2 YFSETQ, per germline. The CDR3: CASSGTSGGHSNEQFF. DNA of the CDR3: TGCGCCAGCAGCGGAACTAGCGGGGGGCACTCCAATGAGCAGTTCTTC.

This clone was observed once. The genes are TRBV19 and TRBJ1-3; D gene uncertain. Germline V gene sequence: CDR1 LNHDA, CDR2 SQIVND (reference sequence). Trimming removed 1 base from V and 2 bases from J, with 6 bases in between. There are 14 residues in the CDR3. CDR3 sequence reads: CASSIADPGNTIYF. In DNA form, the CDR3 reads TGTGCCAGTAGTATAGCTGACCCTGGAAACACCATATATTTT.

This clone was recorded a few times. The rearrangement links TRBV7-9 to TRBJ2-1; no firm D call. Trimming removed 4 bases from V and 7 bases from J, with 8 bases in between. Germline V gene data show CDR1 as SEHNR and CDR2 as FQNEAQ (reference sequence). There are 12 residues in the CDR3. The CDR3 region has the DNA TGTGCCAGCAGCTCGGGTGAGAATGAGCAGTTCTTC. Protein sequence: CASSSGENEQFF.

The CDR3 reads CASSQKLETGGSETQYF. CDR3 sequence (DNA): TGCGCCAGCAGTCAGAAATTAGAGACAGGGGGTTCGGAGACCCAGTACTTC. This sequence joins TRBV23-1 and TRBJ2-5; 9 nucleotides align to TRBD1. TRBV23-1 is an ORF; its function is uncertain. CDR3 length: 17 residues. V lost 3 bases to trimming and J lost 5 bases; unmatched junction nucleotides: 13.

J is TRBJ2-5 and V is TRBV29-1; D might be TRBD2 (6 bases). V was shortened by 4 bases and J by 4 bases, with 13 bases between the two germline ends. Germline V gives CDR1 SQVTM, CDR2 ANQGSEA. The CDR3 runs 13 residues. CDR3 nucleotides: TGCAGCGTTGTGGAGGGCGCAAGAGAGACCCAGTACTTC. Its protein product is CSVVEGARETQYF.

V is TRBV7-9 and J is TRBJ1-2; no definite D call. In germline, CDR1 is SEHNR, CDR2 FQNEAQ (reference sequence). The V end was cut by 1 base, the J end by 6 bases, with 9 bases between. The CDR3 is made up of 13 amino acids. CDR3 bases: TGTGCCAGCAGCTTAGGGGAGAGGGATGGCTACACCTTC. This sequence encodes CASSLGERDGYTF.

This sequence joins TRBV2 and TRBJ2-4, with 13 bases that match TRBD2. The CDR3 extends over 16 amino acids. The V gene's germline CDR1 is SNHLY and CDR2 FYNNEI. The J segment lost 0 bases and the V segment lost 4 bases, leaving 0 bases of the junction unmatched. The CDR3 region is CASSGTSGRAKNIQYF. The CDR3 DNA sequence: TGTGCCAGCAGTGGGACTAGCGGGAGAGCCAAAAACATTCAGTACTTC. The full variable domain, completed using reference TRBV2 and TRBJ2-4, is EPEVTQTPSHQVTQMGQEVILRCVPISNHLYFYWYRQILGQKVEFLVSFYNNEISEKSEIFDDQFSVERPDGSNFTLKIRSTKLEDSAMYFCASSGTSGRAKNIQYFGAGTRLSVL.

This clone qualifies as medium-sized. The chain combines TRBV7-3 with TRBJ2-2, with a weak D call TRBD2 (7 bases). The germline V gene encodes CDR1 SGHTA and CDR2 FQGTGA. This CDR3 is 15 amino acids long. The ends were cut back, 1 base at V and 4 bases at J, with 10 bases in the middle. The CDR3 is CASSLSGGLTGELFF. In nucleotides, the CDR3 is TGTGCCAGCAGCTTAAGCGGGGGCCTCACCGGGGAGCTGTTTTTT.

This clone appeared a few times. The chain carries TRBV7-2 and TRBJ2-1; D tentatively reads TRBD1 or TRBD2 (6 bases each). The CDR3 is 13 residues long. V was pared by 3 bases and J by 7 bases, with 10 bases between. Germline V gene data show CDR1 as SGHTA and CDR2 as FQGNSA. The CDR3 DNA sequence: TGTGCCAGCAGCTTTGGGGGGCGGAATGAGCAGTTCTTC. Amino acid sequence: CASSFGGRNEQFF. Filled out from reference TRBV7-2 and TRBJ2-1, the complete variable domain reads GAGVSQSPSNKVTEKGKDVELRCDPISGHTALYWYRQSLGQGLEFLIYFQGNSAPDKSGLPSDRFSAERTGGSVSTLTIQRTQQEDSAVYLCASSFGGRNEQFFGPGTRLTVL.

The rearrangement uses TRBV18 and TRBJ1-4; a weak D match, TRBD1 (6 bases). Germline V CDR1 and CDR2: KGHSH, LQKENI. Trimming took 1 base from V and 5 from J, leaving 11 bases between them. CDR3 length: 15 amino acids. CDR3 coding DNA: TGTGCCAGCTCACCACTTCCCGGGGGCAATGAAAAACTGTTTTTT. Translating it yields CASSPLPGGNEKLFF.